The source of this T cell receptor beta chain is a study of identical twins. One entry per CDR3 protein, called by TCRdb with MiXCR from the 5' RACE reads. Of 400,000 to 550,000 distinct CDR3 sequences in the sample, approximately 25% were seen once. The V end lost 3 bases, the J end lost 10 bases, and 10 bases lay between the germline ends. In germline, CDR1 is LNHDA, CDR2 SQIVND (reference sequence). The CDR3 runs 13 residues. Study findings and constraints: Invariant populations such as MAIT and iNKT cells could partly muddle zero-insertion analyses.

This clonotype was recorded a few times. As yet, its antigen is unknown. Separately, the same data were catalogued under a study of T cells expressing NK-cell markers.

The rearrangement joins TRBV19 to TRBJ1-6, with a weak D call TRBD1 (5 bases). The sequenced material came from CD4+ T cells sorted from blood. The source is a woman in her late teens or twenties in good health. CDR3 DNA: TGTGCCAGTAGTATTGGGACGAGATCACCCCTCCACTTT. It yields the protein CASSIGTRSPLHF.